This paragraph covers one T cell receptor beta chain sequence. Original processing notes: For nucleated cells, counts were estimated from reference gene primer amplification. Produced via immunoSEQ multiplex PCR; TCRdb's table is partial and in-frame only. The D gene and trimming were derived from the DNA, and the V and J assignments and clone size from that table. The sample consists of about 52,000 clones, about nine tenths of them appearing once. The data were obtained in a study of blood T cell repertoires in COVID-19. The overall study: The study drew acute and convalescent COVID-19 samples from the United States, Italy and Spain. Sample material is recorded as cDNA or gDNA derived from T cells, B-cell-depleted T cells, or PBMCs.

V shed 5 bases and J shed 5 bases, with 23 bases lying between them. The germline gives CDR1 MNHNY, CDR2 SVGAGI (reference sequence). The CDR3 loop spans 17 amino acids. The receptor comes from a man in his 70s with acute or convalescent COVID-19. Sequencing input: peripheral blood. J is TRBJ2-3 and V is TRBV6-6, with a possible D match to TRBD2 (6 bases). The CDR3 DNA follows: TGTGCCAGCAGTCCCGACCCTGGGCGGGGCACTGGAGATACGCAGTATTTT. It encodes CASSPDPGRGTGDTQYF.